These T cell receptor beta chains were read from a single sample in a study of cytomegalovirus exposure and HLA in healthy donors. The method was immunoSEQ multiplex PCR; TCRdb's version includes in-frame clones alone and lacks a portion of them. The sample features about 170,000 clones, with roughly 0.83% in its top ten. The specimen was PBMCs. These receptors all stem from a young woman in good health and CMV-seropositive. The CDR3 runs from the conserved cysteine through the conserved F or W. A D gene is named only where the DNA matches it firmly. Clone size is given for some rows only: seen once, a few or many times, or a class if the clone is expanded.

v_gene: TRBV14
j_gene: TRBJ2-3
abundance: .
d_gene: .
CDR3aa: CASSQELSTDTQYF
CDR3nt: TGTGCCAGCAGCCAAGAACTAAGCACAGATACGCAGTATTTT

v_gene: TRBV27
j_gene: TRBJ2-4
abundance: .
d_gene: TRBD2
CDR3aa: CASRGGVGYIQYF
CDR3nt: TGTGCCAGCCGTGGGGGGGTTGGGTACATTCAGTACTTC

v_gene: TRBV15
j_gene: TRBJ1-1
abundance: .
d_gene: TRBD1
CDR3aa: CATSGTGHLNTEAFF
CDR3nt: TGTGCCACCAGCGGGACAGGGCATTTGAACACTGAAGCTTTCTTT

v_gene: TRBV5-4
j_gene: TRBJ2-1
abundance: .
d_gene: TRBD2
CDR3aa: CASSRTSDNEQFF
CDR3nt: TGTGCCAGCAGCCGGACTAGCGACAATGAGCAGTTCTTC

v_gene: TRBV30
j_gene: TRBJ1-1
abundance: .
d_gene: .
CDR3aa: CAWSGIGGTEAFF
CDR3nt: TGTGCCTGGAGTGGAATAGGGGGCACTGAAGCTTTCTTT

v_gene: TRBV7-7
j_gene: TRBJ2-5
abundance: .
d_gene: TRBD2
CDR3aa: CASSWGRGGQETQYF
CDR3nt: TGTGCTAGCAGCTGGGGACGCGGGGGGCAAGAGACCCAGTACTTC

v_gene: TRBV4-3
j_gene: TRBJ2-7
abundance: .
d_gene: TRBD1
CDR3aa: CASSQRRDRGHEQYF
CDR3nt: TGCGCCAGCAGCCAACGTCGGGACAGGGGCCACGAGCAGTACTTC

v_gene: TRBV14
j_gene: TRBJ2-5
abundance: .
d_gene: .
CDR3aa: CASSHKLQGVETQYF
CDR3nt: TGTGCCAGCAGCCACAAATTACAGGGAGTGGAGACCCAGTACTTC

v_gene: TRBV7-3
j_gene: TRBJ2-7
abundance: .
d_gene: .
CDR3aa: CASSLTAGIDYYEQYF
CDR3nt: TGTGCCAGCAGCTTAACGGCAGGAATAGACTACTACGAGCAGTACTTC

v_gene: TRBV6-5
j_gene: TRBJ1-5
abundance: .
d_gene: .
CDR3aa: CASSDGGPYQPQHF
CDR3nt: TGTGCCAGCAGCGACGGGGGACCCTATCAGCCCCAGCATTTT

v_gene: TRBV15
j_gene: TRBJ1-2
abundance: .
d_gene: .
CDR3aa: CATSRPQGLNGYTF
CDR3nt: TGTGCCACCAGCAGACCCCAGGGGCTGAACGGCTACACCTTC

v_gene: TRBV10-3
j_gene: TRBJ2-7
abundance: .
d_gene: TRBD1
CDR3aa: CAIRAGTGPYEQYF
CDR3nt: TGTGCCATCAGAGCTGGGACAGGACCCTACGAGCAGTACTTC

v_gene: TRBV29-1
j_gene: TRBJ2-5
abundance: .
d_gene: .
CDR3aa: CSVALAERRQYF
CDR3nt: TGCAGCGTTGCCCTGGCGGAGAGACGGCAGTACTTC

v_gene: TRBV25-1
j_gene: TRBJ1-1
abundance: .
d_gene: .
CDR3aa: CASSSTDRSEAFF
CDR3nt: TGTGCCAGCAGTTCTACCGATCGGTCCGAAGCTTTCTTT

v_gene: TRBV6-1
j_gene: TRBJ2-3
abundance: .
d_gene: .
CDR3aa: CASRLGADTQYF
CDR3nt: TGTGCCAGCAGGCTAGGGGCAGATACGCAGTATTTT

v_gene: TRBV6-4
j_gene: TRBJ2-1
abundance: .
d_gene: .
CDR3aa: CASSRSREPYNEQFF
CDR3nt: TGTGCCAGCAGTCGAAGCCGGGAGCCCTACAATGAGCAGTTCTTC

v_gene: TRBV6-6
j_gene: TRBJ2-3
abundance: .
d_gene: .
CDR3aa: CASRRPGSDTQYF
CDR3nt: TGTGCCAGCAGACGACCAGGGTCGGATACGCAGTATTTT

v_gene: TRBV7-2
j_gene: TRBJ2-7
abundance: .
d_gene: .
CDR3aa: CASSLDRHYEQYF
CDR3nt: TGTGCCAGCAGCTTAGACAGACACTACGAGCAGTACTTC

v_gene: TRBV4-2
j_gene: TRBJ2-5
abundance: .
d_gene: TRBD1
CDR3aa: CASRPGTAFETQYF
CDR3nt: TGTGCCAGCAGACCCGGGACAGCGTTTGAGACCCAGTACTTC

v_gene: TRBV7-7
j_gene: TRBJ2-5
abundance: .
d_gene: .
CDR3aa: CASSLGFGTTGQETQYF
CDR3nt: TGTGCCAGCAGCTTAGGTTTTGGGACAACCGGCCAAGAGACCCAGTACTTC

v_gene: TRBV11-3
j_gene: TRBJ1-6
abundance: .
d_gene: .
CDR3aa: CATPLSLPAPSNNSPLHF
CDR3nt: TGTGCCACCCCCCTCTCTCTTCCCGCGCCGTCTAATAATTCACCCCTCCACTTT

v_gene: TRBV7-9
j_gene: TRBJ1-5
abundance: .
d_gene: .
CDR3aa: CASSLGAVDSNQPQHF
CDR3nt: TGTGCCAGCAGCTTAGGGGCAGTGGATAGCAATCAGCCCCAGCATTTT

v_gene: TRBV27
j_gene: TRBJ2-1
abundance: medium-sized
d_gene: TRBD2
CDR3aa: CASIQRLAGVHEQFF
CDR3nt: TGTGCCAGCATTCAAAGACTAGCGGGAGTCCATGAGCAGTTCTTC

v_gene: TRBV7-9
j_gene: TRBJ2-3
abundance: .
d_gene: .
CDR3aa: CASSLEAGTRDTQYF
CDR3nt: TGTGCCAGCAGCTTAGAGGCAGGGACAAGGGATACGCAGTATTTT

v_gene: TRBV4-1
j_gene: TRBJ1-2
abundance: .
d_gene: TRBD1
CDR3aa: CASSQDGTVFYGYTF
CDR3nt: TGCGCCAGCAGCCAAGACGGGACAGTGTTCTATGGCTACACCTTC

v_gene: TRBV30
j_gene: TRBJ2-7
abundance: .
d_gene: TRBD1
CDR3aa: CAWKVAGGSEQYF
CDR3nt: TGTGCCTGGAAGGTAGCAGGGGGAAGCGAGCAGTACTTC

v_gene: TRBV7-9
j_gene: TRBJ1-1
abundance: .
d_gene: .
CDR3aa: CASSLPSGNTEAFF
CDR3nt: TGTGCCAGCAGCTTACCTAGCGGGAACACTGAAGCTTTCTTT

v_gene: TRBV9
j_gene: TRBJ2-7
abundance: .
d_gene: TRBD2
CDR3aa: CASSLAGGIDYEQYF
CDR3nt: TGTGCCAGCAGCCTAGCGGGAGGTATAGACTACGAGCAGTACTTC

v_gene: TRBV6-4
j_gene: TRBJ2-2
abundance: .
d_gene: .
CDR3aa: CASSDLAGSGELFF
CDR3nt: TGTGCCAGCAGTGACCTTGCGGGTAGCGGGGAGCTGTTTTTT

v_gene: TRBV5-1
j_gene: TRBJ1-4
abundance: .
d_gene: TRBD1
CDR3aa: CASSQGTGGTNEKLFF
CDR3nt: TGCGCCAGCAGTCAAGGGACAGGGGGAACTAATGAAAAACTGTTTTTT